The T cell receptor beta chain under discussion was sequenced for a study of T cell responses to AZD1222 COVID-19 vaccine. Study observations and caveats: No repertoire was sampled before or during the peak T cell response, only after it.

Details on this clone: The antigen remains unidentified.

The CDR3 contains 12 residues. The V and J ends lost 6 bases and 4 bases respectively, with 7 bases between them. The method was immunoSEQ multiplex PCR; TCRdb's version includes in-frame clones alone and lacks a portion of them. Of some 170,000 clones in the sample, just under 90% were seen once. Material: peripheral blood, obtained 28 days after the second dose of the MenACWY control vaccine. The genes are TRBV12-3 or TRBV12-4 and TRBJ1-5; D call uncertain. The clonotype comes from an adult who received the MenACWY meningococcal vaccine as a control. The CDR3 loop reads CASSSRNQPQHF. CDR3 coding DNA: TGTGCCAGCAGCTCAAGGAATCAGCCCCAGCATTTT.